Below, 8 T cell receptor beta chains from the same sample are listed, as sequenced in a study of identical twins. Via MiXCR, TCRdb re-called the 5' RACE reads, giving one row per CDR3 protein. The sample includes approximately 680,000 distinct CDR3 sequences, around 7.4% of them seen just once. The same sample was also studied in work on yellow fever vaccine responses in identical twins.

Sequenced material: PBMCs. Receptors were obtained from a woman aged 18-29 years in good health.

This clonotype was detected ten times or more. V gene TRBV20-1 combines with J gene TRBJ2-5; TRBD2 matches at 11 bases. Trimming removed 3 bases from V and 1 base from J; junction bases left unmatched: 7. The CDR3 has 16 amino acids. Germline V gene lookup returns CDR1 DFQATT and CDR2 SNEGSKA (reference sequence). CDR3 region: CSASDGGLAAQETQYF. The CDR3 nucleotides are TGCAGTGCTAGTGATGGGGGACTAGCGGCCCAAGAGACCCAGTACTTC.

The chain is built from TRBV6-5 and TRBJ2-3; D is perhaps TRBD2 (7 bases). Germline assignment: CDR1 MNHEY and CDR2 SVGAGI. Trimming took 2 bases from V and 7 from J, leaving 22 bases between them. The CDR3 consists of 17 residues. The CDR3, as DNA: TGTGCCAGCAGTTACAATCATCCCGGTGCGGGGGCGAATACGCAGTATTTT. Residues: CASSYNHPGAGANTQYF.

The chain combines TRBV12-3 or TRBV12-4 with TRBJ2-2; D call uncertain. V was clipped by 1 base and J by 6 bases, with 9 bases between them. There are 14 residues in the CDR3. As DNA, the CDR3 is TGTGCCAGCAGTTTAGTGGGTACTGCCGGGGAGCTGTTTTTT. It specifies CASSLVGTAGELFF.

This clonotype occurred many times. The genes are TRBV7-2 and TRBJ1-2; D call uncertain. Germline V gene lookup returns CDR1 SGHTA and CDR2 FQGNSA. V dropped 6 bases and J dropped 5 bases, with 22 bases sitting between them. This CDR3 is 16 amino acids long. Here the CDR3 reads CASRKQSAHRPYGYTF. The CDR3 DNA sequence: TGTGCCAGCAGGAAGCAAAGCGCTCACCGTCCTTATGGCTACACCTTC.

The V call is TRBV20-1, the J call TRBJ2-5; D is unclear. Trimming took off 6 bases at V and 2 bases at J, with 16 bases between the two ends. CDR3 size: 14 residues. Germline V gene lookup returns CDR1 DFQATT and CDR2 SNEGSKA (reference sequence). In DNA, the CDR3 is TGCAGTGCCCCACGGGCAATCGGGCAAGAGACCCAGTACTTC. Its protein product is CSAPRAIGQETQYF.

This clonotype was counted ten times or more. The J gene is TRBJ1-2, the V gene TRBV29-1; TRBD1 agrees at 7 bases. Trimming took 5 bases from V and 7 from J; bases not matched to a gene: 19. The V gene's germline CDR1 is SQVTM and CDR2 ANQGSEA. The CDR3 runs to 16 residues. As DNA, the CDR3 is TGCAGCGTTCTACTGACGTGGGGACAGAATTTGTTTGGCTACACCTTC. Translating it yields CSVLLTWGQNLFGYTF.

This clonotype was counted many times. The gene calls are TRBV12-3 or TRBV12-4 and TRBJ2-1; 12 nucleotides agree with TRBD2. There are 15 residues in the CDR3. V lost 5 bases to trimming and J lost 5 bases; unmatched junction nucleotides: 4. CDR3 residues: CASSMRTSGNNEQFF. CDR3 in DNA: TGTGCCAGCAGTATGAGGACTAGCGGGAACAATGAGCAGTTCTTC.

The CDR3 region has the DNA TGCAGTGCTAGAACGGGCCGCGGGGGGGCTTCTATCCATGAGCAGTTCTTC. Protein product: CSARTGRGGASIHEQFF. The chain links TRBV20-1 to TRBJ2-1; 9 nucleotides match TRBD2. V lost 2 bases to trimming and J lost 8 bases; unmatched junction nucleotides: 16. The V gene's germline CDR1 is DFQATT and CDR2 SNEGSKA (reference sequence). This CDR3 spans 17 amino acids.